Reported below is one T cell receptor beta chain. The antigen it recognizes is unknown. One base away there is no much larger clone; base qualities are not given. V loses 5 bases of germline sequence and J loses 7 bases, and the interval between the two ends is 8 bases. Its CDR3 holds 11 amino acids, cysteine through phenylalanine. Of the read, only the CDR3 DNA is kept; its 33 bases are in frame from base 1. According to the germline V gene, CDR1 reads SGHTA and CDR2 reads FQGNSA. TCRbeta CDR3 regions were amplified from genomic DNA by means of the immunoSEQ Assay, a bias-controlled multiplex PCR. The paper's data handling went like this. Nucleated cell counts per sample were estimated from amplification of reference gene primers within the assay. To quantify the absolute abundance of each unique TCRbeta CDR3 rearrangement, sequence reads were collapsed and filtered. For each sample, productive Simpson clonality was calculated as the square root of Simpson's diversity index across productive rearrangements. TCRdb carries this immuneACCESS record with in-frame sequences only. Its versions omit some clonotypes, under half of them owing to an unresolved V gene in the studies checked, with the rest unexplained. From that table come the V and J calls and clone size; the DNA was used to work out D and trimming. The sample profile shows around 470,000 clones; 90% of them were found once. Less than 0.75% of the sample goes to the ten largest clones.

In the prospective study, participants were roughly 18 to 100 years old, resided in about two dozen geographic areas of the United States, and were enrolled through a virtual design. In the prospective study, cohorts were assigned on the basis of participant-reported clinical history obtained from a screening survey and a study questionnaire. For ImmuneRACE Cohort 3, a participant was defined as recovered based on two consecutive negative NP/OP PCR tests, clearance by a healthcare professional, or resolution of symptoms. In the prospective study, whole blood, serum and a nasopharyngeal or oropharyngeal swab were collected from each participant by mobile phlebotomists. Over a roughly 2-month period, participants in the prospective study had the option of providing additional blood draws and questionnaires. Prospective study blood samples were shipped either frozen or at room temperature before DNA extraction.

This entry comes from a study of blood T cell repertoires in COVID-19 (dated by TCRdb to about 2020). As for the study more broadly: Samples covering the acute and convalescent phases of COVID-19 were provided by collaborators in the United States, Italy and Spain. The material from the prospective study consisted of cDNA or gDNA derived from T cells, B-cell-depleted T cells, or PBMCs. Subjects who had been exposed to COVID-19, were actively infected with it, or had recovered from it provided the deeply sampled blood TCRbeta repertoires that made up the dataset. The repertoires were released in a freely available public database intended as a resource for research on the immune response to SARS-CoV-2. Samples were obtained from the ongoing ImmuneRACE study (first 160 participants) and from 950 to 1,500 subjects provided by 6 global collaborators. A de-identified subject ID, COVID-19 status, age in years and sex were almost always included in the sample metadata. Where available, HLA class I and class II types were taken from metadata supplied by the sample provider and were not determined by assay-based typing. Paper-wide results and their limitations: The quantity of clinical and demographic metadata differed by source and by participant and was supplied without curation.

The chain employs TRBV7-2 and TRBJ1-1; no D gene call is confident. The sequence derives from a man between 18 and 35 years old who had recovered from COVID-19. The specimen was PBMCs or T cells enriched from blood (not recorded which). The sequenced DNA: TGTGCCAGCAGCGCAACATTTGAAGCTTTCTTT. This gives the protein CASSATFEAFF.